This T cell receptor beta chain was identified during a study of blood T cell repertoires in COVID-19. Study overall: From the United States, Italy and Spain came samples of acute and convalescent COVID-19. In each case, the material was cDNA or gDNA derived from T cells, B-cell-depleted T cells, or PBMCs.

CDR1 and CDR2 (germline): GTSNPN, SVGIG (reference sequence). This CDR3 comprises 15 residues. Trimming removed 1 base at V and 0 bases at J, with 12 bases between. Source study methods: By means of reference gene primer amplification, nucleated cell counts were estimated. Measured with immunoSEQ multiplex PCR; TCRdb has only the in-frame clones, and not every one. Clone size and V and J calls were adopted from that table, with D and trimming inferred from the DNA. Here the sample spans 300,000 to 350,000 clones, 90% to 95% being singletons. The chain is built from TRBV30 and TRBJ2-5; D perhaps matches TRBD2 (6 bases). The sample taken for sequencing was peripheral blood. This receptor was identified in a woman aged 18-29 years who had recovered from COVID-19. CDR3 nucleotide sequence: TGTGCCTGGAGTGCCGGGAGCGGCAACCAAGAGACCCAGTACTTC. Protein: CAWSAGSGNQETQYF.